This TCR beta chain was documented in a study of blood T cell repertoires in COVID-19. The overall study: Sites in the United States, Italy and Spain provided acute and convalescent COVID-19 samples. The cDNA or gDNA used as material had been derived from T cells, B-cell-depleted T cells, or PBMCs.

About this clone itself: Other DNA sequences in this specimen translate into the identical CDR3.

The V gene lost 5 bases and the J gene lost 0 bases, with 14 bases spanning the gap. The CDR3 totals 15 residues. Germline-derived CDR1 and CDR2 are SGHTA and FQGNSA. Study processing details: For nucleated cells, counts were estimated from reference gene primer amplification. Only in-frame clones appear in the TCRdb table, and some are missing; sequencing was by immunoSEQ multiplex PCR. That table gives V, J and clone size, and the DNA gave D and trimming. The table lists 200,000 to 300,000 clones, around 82% of them singletons. Sequencing used peripheral blood. The source is a human donor in a cohort sampled during active COVID-19. V is TRBV7-2 and J is TRBJ2-7, with D perhaps matching TRBD2 (7 bases). The CDR3 DNA reads TGTGCCAGCAGCCTAAGGGGGGGGAGCTCCTACGAGCAGTACTTC. It yields the protein CASSLRGGSSYEQYF.